A selection of T cell receptor beta chains follows, all from one sample in a study of identical twins. MiXCR, run by TCRdb on the 5' RACE reads, gives a single entry per CDR3 protein. The table shows around 480,000 distinct CDR3 sequences, with 13% to 15% occurring only once. These data were also reused for a study on yellow fever vaccine responses in identical twins.

The material sequenced was CD4+ T cells sorted from blood. Receptors originate from a woman aged 18-30 years in good health. The CDR3 runs from the conserved cysteine through the conserved F or W. Fields, in order: J gene, D gene, V gene, clone size, CDR3 DNA, CDR3 protein. A D gene is named only where the DNA matches it firmly. Clone sizes are given selectively: once, few, many, or a class where the clone is expanded.

j_gene: TRBJ2-1; d_gene: TRBD1; v_gene: TRBV20-1; abundance: few; CDR3nt: TGCAGTGCTAGAGATCAAACAGGGGCCGAATTCCGGTTC; CDR3aa: CSARDQTGAEFRF
j_gene: TRBJ2-6; d_gene: .; v_gene: TRBV20-1; abundance: once; CDR3nt: TGCAGTGCTAGAGGCTTCCACAGGGCTGGGGCCAACGTCCTGACTTTC; CDR3aa: CSARGFHRAGANVLTF
j_gene: TRBJ1-5; d_gene: .; v_gene: TRBV11-2; abundance: .; CDR3nt: TGTGCCAGCAGCTTAGAGGGCAGTTCCCATCAGCCCCAGCATTTT; CDR3aa: CASSLEGSSHQPQHF
j_gene: TRBJ2-1; d_gene: .; v_gene: TRBV11-2; abundance: few; CDR3nt: TGTGCCAGCAGGGCCACCTCGGGTAATGAGCAGTTCTTC; CDR3aa: CASRATSGNEQFF
j_gene: TRBJ2-7; d_gene: TRBD2; v_gene: TRBV15; abundance: few; CDR3nt: TGTGCCACCAGCAGAGACCCAAGGGGACTAGTGTCCTACGAGCAGTACTTC; CDR3aa: CATSRDPRGLVSYEQYF
j_gene: TRBJ1-1; d_gene: .; v_gene: TRBV5-6; abundance: .; CDR3nt: TGTGCCAGCAGCTTGCCGGCGTCGAATGAAGCTTTCTTT; CDR3aa: CASSLPASNEAFF
j_gene: TRBJ2-4; d_gene: .; v_gene: TRBV20-1; abundance: .; CDR3nt: TGCAGTGCCCCTACCCCCGGGGCCAAAAACATTCAGTACTTC; CDR3aa: CSAPTPGAKNIQYF
j_gene: TRBJ1-6; d_gene: .; v_gene: TRBV5-6; abundance: few; CDR3nt: TGTGCCAGCAGCCTAAGGGGTGACAATTCACCCCTCCACTTT; CDR3aa: CASSLRGDNSPLHF
j_gene: TRBJ2-2; d_gene: TRBD1; v_gene: TRBV19; abundance: few; CDR3nt: TGTGCCAGCAAGAAACAGGGGGGCACCGGGGAGCTGTTTTTT; CDR3aa: CASKKQGGTGELFF
j_gene: TRBJ2-7; d_gene: TRBD1; v_gene: TRBV9; abundance: few; CDR3nt: TGTGCCAGCAGCGTGTCCGGGACAGCCACCTACGAGCAGTACTTC; CDR3aa: CASSVSGTATYEQYF
j_gene: TRBJ2-1; d_gene: .; v_gene: TRBV7-9; abundance: .; CDR3nt: TGTGCCAGCAGCTTAATCTCACCCGAGGGTGAGCAGTTCTTC; CDR3aa: CASSLISPEGEQFF